This T cell receptor beta chain was recorded in a study of blood T cell repertoires in COVID-19. Whole-study context: From the United States, Italy and Spain came samples of acute and convalescent COVID-19.

The CDR3 contains 18 residues. Germline assignment: CDR1 MDHEN and CDR2 SYDVKM. After removal of 5 bases from V and 0 bases from J, the junction contained 12 bases not matched to a gene. Under the authors' procedure: Estimates of nucleated cell counts were drawn from the amplification of reference gene primers. Profiled with immunoSEQ multiplex PCR; TCRdb holds only in-frame clones, not every one. For V, J and clone size, that table is used; D and trimming come from the DNA. There are some 190,000 clones in the sample; 75% to 80% occur only once, and around 7.9% lies in the top ten. The rearrangement joins TRBV28 to TRBJ1-5; TRBD1 matches at 8 bases. Sequencing was carried out using peripheral blood. The receptor's source is a woman between 50 and 59 years old with active or convalescent COVID-19. CDR3 DNA: TGTGCCAGCAGTGGACAGGGAGGGCATACCCATAGCAATCAGCCCCAGCATTTT. This sequence encodes CASSGQGGHTHSNQPQHF.